This T cell receptor (beta chain) came from a study of cytomegalovirus exposure and HLA in healthy donors. Study-wide points: Later work associated roughly 15,000 TCR beta sequences with HLA alleles at 0.05 false discovery rate. Later on, a genetic analysis was performed. It linked a missense variant in DCLRE1C with V- and J-gene trimming of TCR beta. Analyses of presence and absence presupposed an approximately uniform sequencing depth across donors.

As concerns this clone: The antigen remains unidentified.

PCR primers comprised 60 Vbeta and 13 Jbeta primers. In the study's own analysis: Unique TCR beta chains numbered approximately 80 million in a later analysis, with roughly 11 million shared. Data came from immunoSEQ multiplex PCR; TCRdb stores just in-frame clones and leaves some out. V and J calls and clone size follow that table, whereas D and trimming were derived from the DNA. The sample lists around 63,000 clones, approximately 71% seen once, with about 7.8% in the top ten. The TCR was taken from a man in his 60s in good health and CMV-seropositive. The sample consisted of PBMCs.

The CDR3 here is CASSSPGISGTNEQYF. The CDR3 bases are TGTGCCAGCAGCTCCCCCGGGATTAGCGGGACCAACGAGCAGTACTTC. This sequence joins TRBV13 and TRBJ2-7; 8 nucleotides match TRBD2. V lost 4 bases to trimming and J lost 5 bases; unmatched junction nucleotides: 13. Germline CDR1 is PRHDT and CDR2 is FYEKMQ (reference sequence). This CDR3 has 16 amino acids.